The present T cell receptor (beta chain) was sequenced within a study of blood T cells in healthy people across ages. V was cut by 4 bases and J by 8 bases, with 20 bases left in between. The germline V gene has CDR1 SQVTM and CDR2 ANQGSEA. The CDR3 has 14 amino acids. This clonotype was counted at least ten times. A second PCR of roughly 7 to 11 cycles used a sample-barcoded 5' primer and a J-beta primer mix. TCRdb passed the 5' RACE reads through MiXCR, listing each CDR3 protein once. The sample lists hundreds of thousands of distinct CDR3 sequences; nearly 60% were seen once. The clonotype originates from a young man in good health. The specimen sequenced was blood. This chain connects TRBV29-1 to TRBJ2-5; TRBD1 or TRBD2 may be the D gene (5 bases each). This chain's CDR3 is CSVVGAAALGTQYF. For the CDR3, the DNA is TGCAGCGTTGTAGGGGCCGCAGCACTAGGAACCCAGTACTTC.